Detailed here is one T cell receptor (beta chain). The data belong to a study of T cell responses to AZD1222 COVID-19 vaccine. Overall study: Second-dose intervals near 4 or 12 weeks were combined.

The data were produced by immunoSEQ multiplex PCR, yet TCRdb's version contains in-frame clones alone and is incomplete. The sample has over 85,000 clones, nearly 90% seen once. Sequencing used peripheral blood, obtained on day 0 of AZD1222 vaccination. The source of this sequence is an adult in good health.

The chain's CDR3 is CASSIAQPGNTIYF. DNA of the CDR3: TGTGCCAGTAGTATCGCCCAGCCCGGAAACACCATATATTTT. The V gene is TRBV19, the J gene TRBJ1-3; D unresolved. V lost 3 bases and J 4 bases, leaving 10 bases between the germline ends. From germline, CDR1 is LNHDA and CDR2 SQIVND (reference sequence). The CDR3 is 14 residues long.